This T cell receptor beta chain was profiled in a study of spatial heterogeneity in lung cancer. Study as a whole: Correlation of TCR transcript counts in tumor regions with a T cell module score from matched bulk RNA-seq was strong. Findings and caveats of the study: Ubiquitous expanded TCR counts tracked ubiquitous nonsynonymous mutations, and regional counts tracked regional ones. Tumor mutation count correlated with how many alpha and beta TCRs expanded intratumorally.

Using its own MiXCR run on the 5' RACE reads, TCRdb lists one record per CDR3 protein. There are 9,500 or so distinct CDR3 sequences in the sample; roughly 12% occur only once, and 10% to 13% lies in the top ten. This clonotype was recorded many times. Its cognate antigen is unknown. The time point is: sample taken at primary tumor resection. V was trimmed by 2 bases and J by 0 bases, leaving 11 bases between them. Germline-derived CDR1 and CDR2 are SGHRS and YFSETQ. The CDR3 totals 15 residues. The chain combines TRBV5-1 with TRBJ1-2; D not resolved. The specimen comprised lung tumor tissue, sampled at surgery. This clonotype was sampled from a male donor with early-stage non-small cell lung cancer. The CDR3 here is CASSFKTPANYGYTF. In nucleotides, the CDR3 is TGCGCCAGCAGCTTTAAGACCCCAGCTAACTATGGCTACACCTTC.